The rows below give T cell receptor beta chains drawn from one sample of a study of early T cells in non-severe SARS-CoV-2 infection. Each CDR3 protein gets one entry after TCRdb re-called the 5' RACE reads with MiXCR. The sample includes 80,000 to 100,000 distinct CDR3 sequences, approximately 9.9% of them seen just once. The input for sequencing was whole blood, taken at baseline. The receptors shown here come from an adult who was a healthcare worker with PCR-confirmed SARS-CoV-2 infection or an uninfected control (not recorded which). The CDR3 runs from the conserved cysteine through the conserved F or W. Fields, in order: clone size, CDR3 length, V gene, J gene, CDR3 protein. Not every row has a clone size; where given, it reads once, few, many or a size class.

NA,14,TRBV6-6,TRBJ1-6,CASRLGQDNSPLHF
many,15,TRBV20-1,TRBJ2-7,CSARDRGGTSYEQYF
few,15,TRBV20-1,TRBJ2-5,CSAGTSGTYQETQYF
many,16,TRBV12-3/TRBV12-4,TRBJ2-7,CASSLGELTGDYEQYF
many,16,TRBV21-1,TRBJ2-1,CASTFSGGAYSNEQFF
few,13,TRBV5-4,TRBJ2-1,CASSLGADNEQFF
many,13,TRBV2,TRBJ2-1,CASSGQQVGEQFF
NA,16,TRBV4-1,TRBJ1-3,CASSQAALEGVNTIYF
NA,16,TRBV11-2,TRBJ2-1,CASSRAQDREVDEQFF
NA,16,TRBV5-1,TRBJ2-3,CASSPERMFGADTQYF
NA,13,TRBV25-1,TRBJ2-7,CASKLAGGLEQYF
many,14,TRBV5-1,TRBJ1-2,CASSLGGGNYGYTF
many,13,TRBV5-6,TRBJ2-2,CASSLVVGGELFF
many,14,TRBV19,TRBJ1-2,CASSMELGLSGYTF
NA,11,TRBV20-1,TRBJ2-7,CSARMGHEQYF
few,15,TRBV25-1,TRBJ1-1,CASSDGVGYVTEAFF
NA,14,TRBV20-1,TRBJ2-3,CSARVSGGLGTQYF
NA,13,TRBV6-5,TRBJ1-5,CASSPDRDQPQHF
many,13,TRBV19,TRBJ2-6,CASSTSGANVLTF
NA,13,TRBV7-2,TRBJ2-1,CASSFTGLNEQFF
few,14,TRBV10-3,TRBJ2-7,CAIRTGTGENEQYF
many,18,TRBV7-9,TRBJ2-1,CASSLVALSSGGGNEQFF
few,15,TRBV7-2,TRBJ2-7,CASSRRLAGGYEQYF
many,13,TRBV6-6,TRBJ1-4,CASSYSPSEKLFF
many,12,TRBV27,TRBJ2-5,CASSSGRETQYF
NA,13,TRBV20-1,TRBJ2-7,CSARSSGAYEQYF
NA,12,TRBV29-1,TRBJ2-7,CSVEEPPEEQYF
NA,15,TRBV7-3,TRBJ2-7,CASSPTGFGNYEQYF
NA,13,TRBV27,TRBJ1-2,CASSYNSRDGYTF
NA,13,TRBV29-1,TRBJ2-7,CSAKGGSSYEQYF
NA,14,TRBV6-2/TRBV6-3,TRBJ2-7,CASSYSGNPYEQYF
many,16,TRBV7-2,TRBJ2-3,CASSLRGLATTDTQYF
many,16,TRBV7-9,TRBJ2-3,CASSLGLAGVQDTQYF
NA,12,TRBV25-1,TRBJ2-7,CASSELGDEQYF
few,15,TRBV12-3/TRBV12-4,TRBJ2-1,CATEYSGRALNEQFF
few,14,TRBV19,TRBJ1-5,CASSIRAESQPQHF
few,15,TRBV20-1,TRBJ2-1,CSAPSSGRGYNEQFF
NA,15,TRBV7-2,TRBJ2-7,CASSQTSGSSYEQYF
many,15,TRBV6-1,TRBJ2-7,CASSEGQGPSTKQYF
NA,11,TRBV29-1,TRBJ1-1,CSVRTNTEAFF
NA,20,TRBV6-2/TRBV6-3,TRBJ2-3,CASSYSVLTKRDFDTDTQYF
few,13,TRBV5-1,TRBJ1-2,CASSFKTDTGYTF
many,15,TRBV20-1,TRBJ1-3,CSARVLTGFGNTIYF
NA,13,TRBV5-1,TRBJ2-3,CASSAASTDTQYF
NA,14,TRBV6-1,TRBJ2-7,CASSGRQSAYEQYF
many,17,TRBV11-2,TRBJ2-7,CASSLVSTSETLYEQYF
NA,12,TRBV3-2,TRBJ2-4,CASSPGINIQHF
few,16,TRBV4-1,TRBJ2-7,CASSHGLAGLAYEQYF
few,13,TRBV9,TRBJ1-1,CASSPQGAPEAFF
many,12,TRBV3-1,TRBJ2-5,CASSQVLETQYF
NA,16,TRBV7-3,TRBJ2-2,CASSATGAFNTGELFF